A selection of T cell receptor beta chains follows, all from one sample in a study of T cell responses to AZD1222 COVID-19 vaccine. Assay used: immunoSEQ multiplex PCR; TCRdb lists only in-frame clones, some missing. This table has around 160,000 clones, 88% appearing once. Sequenced here: peripheral blood, sampled on day 0 of AZD1222 vaccination. The receptors originated from an adult in good health. Each CDR3 is given with its conserved first and last residue. A D gene is named only where the DNA matches it firmly. Not all rows give a size; the values are once, few, many and, for expanded clones, a class.

d_call,clone_size,v_call,j_call,cdr3_aa,cdr3_nt
.,.,TRBV7-2,TRBJ1-5,CASSEGVYSNQPQHF,TGTGCCAGCAGCGAGGGGGTTTATAGCAATCAGCCCCAGCATTTT
.,.,TRBV5-1,TRBJ1-3,CASSSGTASGNTIYF,TGCGCCAGCAGCTCAGGGACGGCCTCTGGAAACACCATATATTTT
TRBD1,.,TRBV19,TRBJ1-5,CASRDRGFNQPQHF,TGTGCCAGTAGGGACAGGGGATTCAATCAGCCCCAGCATTTT
TRBD1,.,TRBV18,TRBJ2-2,CASSPRRDSANTGELFF,TGTGCCAGCTCACCGCGCCGGGACAGCGCGAACACCGGGGAGCTGTTTTTT
.,once,TRBV5-4,TRBJ1-4,CASSLGHEGKLFF,TGTGCCAGCAGCTTGGGCCACGAGGGGAAACTGTTTTTT
TRBD1,.,TRBV9,TRBJ2-1,CASEAGTGDNEQFF,TGTGCCAGTGAAGCCGGGACAGGCGACAATGAGCAGTTCTTC
.,.,TRBV5-1,TRBJ1-1,CASSLGMARTEAFF,TGCGCCAGCAGCTTGGGGATGGCGCGTACTGAAGCTTTCTTT
.,.,TRBV21-1,TRBJ1-2,CASSMAGCNYGYTF,TGTGCCAGCAGCATGGCAGGGTGTAACTATGGCTACACCTTC
.,.,TRBV11-3,TRBJ2-1,CASSLESTVRLSNEQFF,TGTGCCAGCAGCTTAGAGTCGACGGTGAGATTAAGCAATGAGCAGTTCTTC
TRBD1,.,TRBV20-1,TRBJ1-5,CSASYVQGVTNQPQHF,TGCAGTGCTAGTTACGTCCAGGGGGTTACCAATCAGCCCCAGCATTTT
.,.,TRBV11-1,TRBJ2-3,CASSSDASADTQYF,TGTGCCAGCAGCTCCGACGCCTCCGCAGATACGCAGTATTTT
TRBD1,.,TRBV7-9,TRBJ1-1,CASSFSGTGPEAFF,TGTGCCAGCAGCTTCTCCGGGACAGGGCCTGAAGCTTTCTTT
.,.,TRBV29-1,TRBJ1-1,CSVIWNTEAFF,TGCAGCGTAATATGGAACACTGAAGCTTTCTTT
.,.,TRBV12-5,TRBJ2-3,CASGLETGEGTDTQYF,TGTGCTAGTGGTTTGGAAACAGGGGAGGGGACAGATACGCAGTATTTT
TRBD1,.,TRBV5-5,TRBJ1-4,CASSLEGRTGGRPTNEKLFF,TGTGCCAGCAGCTTGGAGGGTCGGACAGGGGGCCGTCCAACTAATGAAAAACTGTTTTTT
TRBD1,.,TRBV5-8,TRBJ1-1,CASSLTQGANTEAFF,TGTGCCAGCAGCCTCACACAGGGGGCGAACACTGAAGCTTTCTTT
TRBD1,.,TRBV9,TRBJ1-3,CASSVSGGGSSGNTIYF,TGTGCCAGCAGCGTGTCAGGGGGCGGAAGCTCTGGAAACACCATATATTTT
.,.,TRBV18,TRBJ2-7,CASSPRITSYEQYF,TGTGCCAGCTCACCTAGGATTACCTCCTACGAGCAGTACTTC
.,once,TRBV9,TRBJ1-1,CASSVGSRNTEAFF,TGTGCCAGCAGCGTGGGCAGTAGGAACACTGAAGCTTTCTTT
.,.,TRBV20-1,TRBJ1-2,CSAPDGGYTF,TGCAGTGCCCCGGACGGAGGCTACACCTTC